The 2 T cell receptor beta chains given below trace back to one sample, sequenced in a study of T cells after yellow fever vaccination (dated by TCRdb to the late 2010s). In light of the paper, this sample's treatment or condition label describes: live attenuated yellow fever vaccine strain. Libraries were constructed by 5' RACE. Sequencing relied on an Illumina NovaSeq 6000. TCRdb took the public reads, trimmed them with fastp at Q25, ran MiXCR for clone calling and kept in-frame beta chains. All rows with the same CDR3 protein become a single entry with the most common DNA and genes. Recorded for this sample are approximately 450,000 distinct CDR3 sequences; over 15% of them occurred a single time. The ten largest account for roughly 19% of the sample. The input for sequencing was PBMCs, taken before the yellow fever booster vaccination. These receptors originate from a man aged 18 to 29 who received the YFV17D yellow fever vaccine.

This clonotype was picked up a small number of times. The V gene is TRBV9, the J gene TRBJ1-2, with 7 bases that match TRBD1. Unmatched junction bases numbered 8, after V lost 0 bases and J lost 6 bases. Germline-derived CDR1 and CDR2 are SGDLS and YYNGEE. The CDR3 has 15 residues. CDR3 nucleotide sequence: TGTGCCAGCAGCGTAGCCCCCGAGACAGGGCATGGCTACACCTTC. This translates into CASSVAPETGHGYTF.

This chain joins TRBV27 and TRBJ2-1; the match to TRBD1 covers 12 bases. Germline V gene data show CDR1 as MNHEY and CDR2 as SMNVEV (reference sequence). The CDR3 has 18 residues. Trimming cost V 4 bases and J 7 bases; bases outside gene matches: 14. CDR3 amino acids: CASSSSGDRGRGRNEQFF. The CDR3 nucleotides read TGTGCCAGCAGTTCCTCGGGGGACAGGGGGCGAGGGAGAAATGAGCAGTTCTTC.